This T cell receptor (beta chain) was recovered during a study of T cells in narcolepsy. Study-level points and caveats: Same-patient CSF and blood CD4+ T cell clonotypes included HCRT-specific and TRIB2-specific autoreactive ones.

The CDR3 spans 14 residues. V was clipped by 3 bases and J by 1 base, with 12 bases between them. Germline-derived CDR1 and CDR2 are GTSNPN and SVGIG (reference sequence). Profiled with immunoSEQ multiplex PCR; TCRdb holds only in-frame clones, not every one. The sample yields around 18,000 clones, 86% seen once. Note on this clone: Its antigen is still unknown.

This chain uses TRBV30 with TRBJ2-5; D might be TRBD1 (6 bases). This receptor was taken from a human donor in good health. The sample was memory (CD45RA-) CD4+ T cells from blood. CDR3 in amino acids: CAWSSTGFQETQYF. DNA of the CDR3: TGTGCCTGGAGCTCGACAGGATTCCAAGAGACCCAGTACTTC.